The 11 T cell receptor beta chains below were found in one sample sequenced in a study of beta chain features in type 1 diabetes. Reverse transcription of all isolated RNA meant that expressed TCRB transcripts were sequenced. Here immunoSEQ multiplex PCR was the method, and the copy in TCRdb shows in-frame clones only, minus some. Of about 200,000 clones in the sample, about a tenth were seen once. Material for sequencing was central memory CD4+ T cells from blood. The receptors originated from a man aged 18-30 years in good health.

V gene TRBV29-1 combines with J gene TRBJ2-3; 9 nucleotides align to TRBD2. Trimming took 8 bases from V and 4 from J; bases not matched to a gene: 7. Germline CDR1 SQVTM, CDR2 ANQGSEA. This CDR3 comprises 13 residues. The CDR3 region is CSSLAGDADTQYF. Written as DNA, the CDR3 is TGCAGCTCATTAGCGGGAGATGCAGATACGCAGTATTTT.

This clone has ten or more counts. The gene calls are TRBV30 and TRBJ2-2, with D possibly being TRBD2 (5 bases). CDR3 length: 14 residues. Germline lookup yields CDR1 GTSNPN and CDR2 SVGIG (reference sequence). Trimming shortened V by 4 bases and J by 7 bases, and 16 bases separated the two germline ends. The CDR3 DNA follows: TGTGCCTGGAAACGGCTAGCCTTAAACGGGGAGCTGTTTTTT. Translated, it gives CAWKRLALNGELFF.

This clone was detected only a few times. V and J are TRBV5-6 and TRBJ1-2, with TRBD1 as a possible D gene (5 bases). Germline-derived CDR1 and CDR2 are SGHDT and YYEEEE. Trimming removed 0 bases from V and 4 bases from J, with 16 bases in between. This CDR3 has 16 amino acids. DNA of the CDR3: TGTGCCAGCAGCTTGGGCGTCCTAGGGGAGGCCTATGGCTACACCTTC. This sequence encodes CASSLGVLGEAYGYTF.

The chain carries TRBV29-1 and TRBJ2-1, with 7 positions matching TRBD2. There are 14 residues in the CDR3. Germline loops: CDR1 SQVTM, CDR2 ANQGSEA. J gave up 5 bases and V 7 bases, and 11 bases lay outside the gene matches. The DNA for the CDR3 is TGCAGCGCCGAGCGGGGCCAGGGCCACAATGAGCAGTTCTTC. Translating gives CSAERGQGHNEQFF.

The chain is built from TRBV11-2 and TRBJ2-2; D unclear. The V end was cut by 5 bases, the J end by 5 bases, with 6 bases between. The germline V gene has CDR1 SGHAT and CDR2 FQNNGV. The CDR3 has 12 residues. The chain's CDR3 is CASSLVTGELFF. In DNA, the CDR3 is TGTGCCAGCAGCCTAGTAACCGGGGAGCTGTTTTTT.

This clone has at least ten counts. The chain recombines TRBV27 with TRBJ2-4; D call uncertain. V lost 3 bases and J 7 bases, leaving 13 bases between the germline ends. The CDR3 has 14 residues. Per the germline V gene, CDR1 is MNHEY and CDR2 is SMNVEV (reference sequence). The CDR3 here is CASSLATSGNIQYF. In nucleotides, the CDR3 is TGTGCCAGCAGTTTGGCGACTTCTGGGAACATTCAGTACTTC.

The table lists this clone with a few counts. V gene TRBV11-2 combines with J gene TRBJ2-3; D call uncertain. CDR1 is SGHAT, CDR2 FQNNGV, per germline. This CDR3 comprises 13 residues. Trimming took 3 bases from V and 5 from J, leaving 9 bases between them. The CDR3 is CASSFSGEDTQYF. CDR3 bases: TGTGCCAGCAGCTTTTCAGGAGAAGATACGCAGTATTTT.

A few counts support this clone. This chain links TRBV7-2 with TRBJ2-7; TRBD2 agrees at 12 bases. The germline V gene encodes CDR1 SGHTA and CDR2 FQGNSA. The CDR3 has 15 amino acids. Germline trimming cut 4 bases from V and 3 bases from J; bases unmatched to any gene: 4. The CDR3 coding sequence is TGTGCCAGCAGCTCCAGACTAGCGGGGGTCTACGAGCAGTACTTC. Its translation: CASSSRLAGVYEQYF.

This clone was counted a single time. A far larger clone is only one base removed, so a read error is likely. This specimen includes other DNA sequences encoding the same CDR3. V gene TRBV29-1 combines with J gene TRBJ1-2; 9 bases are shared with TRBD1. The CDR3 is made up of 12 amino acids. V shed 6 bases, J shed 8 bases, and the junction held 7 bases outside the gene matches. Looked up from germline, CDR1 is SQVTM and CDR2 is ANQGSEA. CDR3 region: CSVSGTGFGYTF. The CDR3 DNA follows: TGCAGCGTCTCCGGGACAGGGTTCGGCTACACCTTC.

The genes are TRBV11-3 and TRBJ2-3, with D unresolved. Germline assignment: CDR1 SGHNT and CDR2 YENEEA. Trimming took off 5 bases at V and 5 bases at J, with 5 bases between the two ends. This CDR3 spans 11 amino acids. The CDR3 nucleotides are TGTGCCAGCAGCCTAGGAGATACGCAGTATTTT. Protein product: CASSLGDTQYF.

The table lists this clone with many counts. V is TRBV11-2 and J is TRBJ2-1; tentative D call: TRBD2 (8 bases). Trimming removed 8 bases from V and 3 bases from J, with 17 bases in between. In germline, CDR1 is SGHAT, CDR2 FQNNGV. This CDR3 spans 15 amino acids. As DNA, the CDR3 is TGTGCCAGCTCGAGGGGGCGGGAGGTCTACAATGAGCAGTTCTTC. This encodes CASSRGREVYNEQFF.